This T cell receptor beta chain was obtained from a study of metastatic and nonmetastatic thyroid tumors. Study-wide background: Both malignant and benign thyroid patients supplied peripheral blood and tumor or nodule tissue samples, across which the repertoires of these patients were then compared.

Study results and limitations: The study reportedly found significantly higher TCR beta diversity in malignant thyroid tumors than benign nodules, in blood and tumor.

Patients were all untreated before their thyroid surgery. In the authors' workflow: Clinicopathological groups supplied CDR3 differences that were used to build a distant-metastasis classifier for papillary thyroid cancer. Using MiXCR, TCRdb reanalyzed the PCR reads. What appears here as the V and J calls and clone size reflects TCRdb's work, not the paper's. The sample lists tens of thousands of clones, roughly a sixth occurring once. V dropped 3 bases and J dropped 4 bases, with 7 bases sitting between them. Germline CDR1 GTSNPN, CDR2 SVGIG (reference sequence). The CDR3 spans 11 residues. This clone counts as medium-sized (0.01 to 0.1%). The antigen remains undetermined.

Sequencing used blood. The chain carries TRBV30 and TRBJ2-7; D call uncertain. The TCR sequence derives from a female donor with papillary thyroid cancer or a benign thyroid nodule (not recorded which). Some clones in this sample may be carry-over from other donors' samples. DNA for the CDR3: TGTGCCTGGAGGTCGGCTTACGAGCAGTACTTC. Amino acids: CAWRSAYEQYF. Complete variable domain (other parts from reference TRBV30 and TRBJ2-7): SQTIHQWPATLVQPVGSPLSLECTVEGTSNPNLYWYRQAAGRGLQLLFYSVGIGQISSEVPQNLSASRPQDRQFILSSKKLLLSDSGFYLCAWRSAYEQYFGPGTRLTVT.